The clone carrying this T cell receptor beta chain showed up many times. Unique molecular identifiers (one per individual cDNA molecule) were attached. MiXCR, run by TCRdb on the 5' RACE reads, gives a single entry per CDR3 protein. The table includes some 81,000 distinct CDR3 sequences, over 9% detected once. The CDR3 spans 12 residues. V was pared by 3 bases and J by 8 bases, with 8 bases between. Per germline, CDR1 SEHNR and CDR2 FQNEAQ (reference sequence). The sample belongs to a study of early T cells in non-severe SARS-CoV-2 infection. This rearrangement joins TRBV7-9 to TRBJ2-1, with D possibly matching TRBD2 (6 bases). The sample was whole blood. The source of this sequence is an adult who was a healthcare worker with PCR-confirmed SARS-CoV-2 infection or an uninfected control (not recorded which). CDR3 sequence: CASSFKRDEQFF. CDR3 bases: TGTGCCAGCAGCTTTAAGCGGGATGAGCAGTTCTTC. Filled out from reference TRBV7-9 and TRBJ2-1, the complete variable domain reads DTGVSQNPRHKITKRGQNVTFRCDPISEHNRLYWYRQTLGQGPEFLTYFQNEAQLEKSRLLSDRFSAERPKGSFSTLEIQRTEQGDSAMYLCASSFKRDEQFFGPGTRLTVL.